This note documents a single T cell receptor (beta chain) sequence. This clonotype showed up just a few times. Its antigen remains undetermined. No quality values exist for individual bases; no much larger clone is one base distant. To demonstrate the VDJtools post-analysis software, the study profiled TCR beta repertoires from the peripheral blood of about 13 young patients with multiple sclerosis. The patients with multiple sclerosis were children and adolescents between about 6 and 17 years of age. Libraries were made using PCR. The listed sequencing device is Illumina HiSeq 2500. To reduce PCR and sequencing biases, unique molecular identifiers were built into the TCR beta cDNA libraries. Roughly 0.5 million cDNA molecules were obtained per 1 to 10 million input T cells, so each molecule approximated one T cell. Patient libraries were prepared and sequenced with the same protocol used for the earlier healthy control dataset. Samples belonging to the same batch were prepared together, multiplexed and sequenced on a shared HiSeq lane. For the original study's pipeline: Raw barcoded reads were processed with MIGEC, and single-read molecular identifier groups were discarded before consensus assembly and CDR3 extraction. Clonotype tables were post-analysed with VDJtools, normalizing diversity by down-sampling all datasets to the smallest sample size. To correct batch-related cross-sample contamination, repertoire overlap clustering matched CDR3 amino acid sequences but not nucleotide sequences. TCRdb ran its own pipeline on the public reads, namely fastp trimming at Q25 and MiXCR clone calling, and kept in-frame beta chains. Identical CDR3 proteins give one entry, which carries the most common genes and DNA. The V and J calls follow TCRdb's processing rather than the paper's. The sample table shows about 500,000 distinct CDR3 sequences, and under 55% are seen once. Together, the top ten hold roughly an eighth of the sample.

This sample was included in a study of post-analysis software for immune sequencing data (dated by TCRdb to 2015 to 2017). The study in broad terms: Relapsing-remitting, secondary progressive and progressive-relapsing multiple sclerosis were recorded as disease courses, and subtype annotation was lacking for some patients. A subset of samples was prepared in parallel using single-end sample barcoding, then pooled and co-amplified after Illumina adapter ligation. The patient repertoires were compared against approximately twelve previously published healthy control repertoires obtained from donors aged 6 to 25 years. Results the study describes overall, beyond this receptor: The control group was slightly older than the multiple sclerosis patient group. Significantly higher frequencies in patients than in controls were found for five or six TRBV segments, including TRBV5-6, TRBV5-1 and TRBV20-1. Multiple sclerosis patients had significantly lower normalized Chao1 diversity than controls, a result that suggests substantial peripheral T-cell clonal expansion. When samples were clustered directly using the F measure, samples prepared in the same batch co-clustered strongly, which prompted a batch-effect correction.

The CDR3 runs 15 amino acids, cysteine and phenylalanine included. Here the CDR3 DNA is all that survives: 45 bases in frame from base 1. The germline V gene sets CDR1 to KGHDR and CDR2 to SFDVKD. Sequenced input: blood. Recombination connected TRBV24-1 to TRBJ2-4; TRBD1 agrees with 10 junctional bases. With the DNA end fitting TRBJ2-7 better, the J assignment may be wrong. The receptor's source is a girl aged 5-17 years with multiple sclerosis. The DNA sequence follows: TGTGCCACCAGTGATCCGGGACAGGGGAACTACGAGCAGTACTTC. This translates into CATSDPGQGNYEQYF.